This T cell receptor beta chain was obtained from a study of T cell responses to AZD1222 COVID-19 vaccine. Study findings and constraints: The span of vaccine-associated CD4 TCRs extended across spike, with dominance at 160-218 and 743-854. Only a handful of individuals given AZD1222 were seropositive at baseline.

As regards this clone: Its antigen is not identified.

TCRdb keeps only in-frame clones here, not all; method: immunoSEQ multiplex PCR. Of 120,000 to 150,000 clones listed, approximately 89% are singletons. Sequences were derived from peripheral blood, sampled on day 0 of AZD1222 vaccination. The TCR comes from an adult in good health.

CDR3 residues: CASSQDRDFRGGYTF. As DNA, the CDR3 is TGTGCCAGCAGTCAGGACAGGGACTTTAGGGGCGGCTACACCTTC. This chain connects TRBV6-5 to TRBJ1-2, with 8 bases that match TRBD1. J gave up 8 bases and V 5 bases, and 13 bases lay outside the gene matches. Germline CDR1 MNHEY, CDR2 SVGAGI. The CDR3 runs 15 residues.